The T cell receptor beta chain under discussion was sequenced for a study of cytomegalovirus exposure and HLA in healthy donors. Overall study findings and caveats: Sequencing depth roughly uniform across donors was assumed in presence/absence analyses. Prediction of most subjects' HLA-A and HLA-B alleles by TCR beta sequences was reportedly accurate.

This clone was observed a few times. The target antigen is unknown. The CDR3 covers 15 residues. Germline CDR1 LNHDA, CDR2 SQIVND (reference sequence). Trimming removed 3 bases from V and 1 base from J, with 12 bases in between. Every donor was a healthy person donating bone marrow. 13 Jbeta primers and 60 Vbeta primers were used for the PCR. The method was immunoSEQ multiplex PCR; TCRdb's version includes in-frame clones alone and lacks a portion of them. The table shows about 130,000 clones, with roughly 9.6% occurring only once. Sequencing was performed on PBMCs. This chain joins TRBV19 and TRBJ1-1; the D is unclear. This receptor was taken from a woman aged 40 to 49 in good health and CMV-seropositive. The CDR3 sequence: CASSIEGRGNTEAFF. The CDR3 bases are TGTGCCAGTAGTATTGAGGGTCGGGGGAACACTGAAGCTTTCTTT.